What follows are 15 T cell receptor beta chains derived from one specimen sequenced in a study of T cells in localized non-small cell lung cancer. Produced via immunoSEQ multiplex PCR; TCRdb's table is partial and in-frame only. The profile covers 20,000 to 30,000 clones, with 80% to 85% appearing a single time and approximately 5% taken by the ten largest. Source: PBMCs, taken before any cancer treatment. The receptors here all came from a man aged 40 to 75 with stage II lung adenocarcinoma.

The V call is TRBV5-4, the J call TRBJ1-1; D unresolved. V was pared by 0 bases and J by 5 bases, with 8 bases between. The germline gives CDR1 SGHNT, CDR2 YYREEE (reference sequence). The CDR3 contains 13 residues. The CDR3 sequence is CASSLGVGTEAFF. In DNA form, the CDR3 reads TGTGCCAGCAGCTTGGGGGTGGGAACTGAAGCTTTCTTT.

The gene calls are TRBV4-3 and TRBJ1-3; no clear D gene. CDR1 and CDR2 from the germline V gene are LGHNA and YSLEER. CDR3 length equals 16 residues. V lost 0 bases, J lost 4 bases, and 13 bases lay in between. The CDR3 protein is CASSQDSITMGNTIYF. CDR3 bases: TGCGCCAGCAGCCAAGATAGTATAACAATGGGAAACACCATATATTTT.

The chain carries TRBV11-2 and TRBJ1-1; 9 nucleotides line up with TRBD1. The CDR3 runs to 15 residues. Trimming cost V 1 base and J 11 bases; bases outside gene matches: 11. Germline CDR1 reads SGHAT; CDR2 reads FQNNGV. The CDR3 here is CASSLGTTGGVGAFF. In DNA form, the CDR3 reads TGTGCCAGCAGCTTAGGGACTACAGGGGGCGTCGGGGCTTTCTTT.

V is TRBV7-2 and J is TRBJ1-2; no clear D gene. The V end was cut by 0 bases, the J end by 2 bases, with 7 bases between. Germline CDR1 and CDR2: SGHTA and FQGNSA. There are 14 residues in the CDR3. As DNA, the CDR3 is TGTGCCAGCAGCTTAGCAACAGAGAACTATGGCTACACCTTC. It codes for CASSLATENYGYTF.

This clone has just one count. The rearrangement joins TRBV7-2 to TRBJ2-7; unclear D gene. CDR3 size: 11 residues. Trimming removed 5 bases from V and 4 bases from J, with 6 bases in between. The germline V gene encodes CDR1 SGHTA and CDR2 FQGNSA. CDR3 residues: CASSVQYEQYF. The DNA of the CDR3 is TGTGCCAGCAGCGTACAATACGAGCAGTACTTC.

V usage is TRBV5-1 and J usage is TRBJ2-7, with 7 nucleotides matching TRBD1. J was trimmed by 0 bases and V by 0 bases; bases with no gene match: 12. CDR3 length: 18 residues. CDR1 SGHRS and CDR2 YFSETQ come from the germline V gene. The CDR3 region is CASSLAGVRGLFSYEQYF. The CDR3, as DNA: TGCGCCAGCAGCTTGGCCGGGGTAAGGGGGCTTTTCTCCTACGAGCAGTACTTC.

The rearrangement uses TRBV18 and TRBJ2-7, with TRBD1 as a possible D gene (6 bases). Germline loops: CDR1 KGHSH, CDR2 LQKENI. V was shortened by 5 bases and J by 5 bases, with 16 bases between the two germline ends. The CDR3 sequence is 14 residues long. CDR3 DNA: TGTGCCAGCTCAGCAACAACAGGGCACAACGAGCAGTACTTC. This translates into CASSATTGHNEQYF.

The V and J genes are TRBV5-1 and TRBJ2-1; 8 bases fit TRBD2. CDR1 and CDR2 (germline): SGHRS, YFSETQ. The ends lost 4 bases at V and 10 bases at J; junction bases unmatched: 10. CDR3 length equals 14 residues. The CDR3 bases are TGCGCCAGCAGCCCGGGGACCAGCGGGGGCGAGCAGTTCTTC. It specifies CASSPGTSGGEQFF.

V gene TRBV21-1 combines with J gene TRBJ1-2. TRBV21-1 is designated a pseudogene. The CDR3 totals 14 residues. The CDR3 here is CASSKRRAFYGYTF. DNA of the CDR3: TGTGCCAGCAGCAAACGAAGGGCCTTCTATGGCTACACCTTC.

This chain connects TRBV7-2 to TRBJ2-1; D is ambiguous. CDR3 length: 13 residues. V dropped 4 bases and J dropped 3 bases, with 7 bases sitting between them. Germline CDR1 SGHTA, CDR2 FQGNSA. CDR3: CASSSLDYNEQFF. The DNA for the CDR3 is TGTGCCAGCAGCTCCCTTGACTACAATGAGCAGTTCTTC.

This clone was seen once. This chain connects TRBV9 to TRBJ2-5; possibly TRBD1 for D (5 bases). Germline lookup yields CDR1 SGDLS and CDR2 YYNGEE. CDR3 length equals 14 residues. V lost 0 bases, J lost 5 bases, and 11 bases lay in between. CDR3 residues: CASSVGEGVETQYF. The CDR3 DNA follows: TGTGCCAGCAGCGTAGGTGAAGGGGTGGAGACCCAGTACTTC.

V usage is TRBV7-9 and J usage is TRBJ2-1; D remains ambiguous. Germline CDR1 and CDR2: SEHNR and FQNEAQ (reference sequence). V lost 1 base to trimming and J lost 0 bases, with 7 bases between them. This CDR3 comprises 15 residues. CDR3 DNA: TGTGCCAGCAGCTTAGGGGGAAACTCCTACAATGAGCAGTTCTTC. It encodes CASSLGGNSYNEQFF.

J is TRBJ1-2 and V is TRBV5-1; no reliable D call. In germline, CDR1 is SGHRS, CDR2 YFSETQ. V lost 5 bases and J lost 1, with 9 bases in between. The CDR3 is 13 amino acids. The CDR3 DNA reads as TGCGCCAGCAGGATAGATCTTAACTATGGCTACACCTTC. Translation: CASRIDLNYGYTF.

This rearrangement joins TRBV18 to TRBJ1-1; D is ambiguous. The CDR3 contains 13 residues. Germline CDR1 and CDR2: KGHSH and LQKENI. V gave up 2 bases and J gave up 0 bases, with 4 bases separating them. CDR3 protein: CASSPGLNTEAFF. The CDR3 bases are TGTGCCAGCTCACCAGGTCTGAACACTGAAGCTTTCTTT.

The CDR3, as DNA: TGTGCCAGTAAGGCCCTGGGCACAGCCGAAGTCTATGGCTACACCTTC. It specifies CASKALGTAEVYGYTF. The chain couples TRBV19 to TRBJ1-2; D gene uncertain. Trimming removed 7 bases at V and 4 bases at J, with 22 bases between. Looked up from germline, CDR1 is LNHDA and CDR2 is SQIVND (reference sequence). This CDR3 region has 16 residues.